The 24 T cell receptor beta chains presented below share a single source sample, sequenced in a study of shared T cell receptors in the human thymus. TCRdb's table, derived via immunoSEQ multiplex PCR, lists solely in-frame clones and lacks some. This table holds about 380,000 clones, 85% to 95% found once. The sequenced sample was thymocytes. The receptors here all came from a human donor.

The gene calls are TRBV29-1 and TRBJ2-1, with 12 bases that match TRBD2. The CDR3 runs 20 residues. V shed 6 bases and J 5 bases; nucleotides not matched to a gene: 23. Germline V lookup: CDR1 SQVTM, CDR2 ANQGSEA. CDR3 DNA: TGCAGCGTCCGACGGACAGGGGCTACTCCGGGACTAGCGGGTCACAATGAGCAGTTCTTC. Its translation: CSVRRTGATPGLAGHNEQFF.

CDR3 region: CASSPGPYNEQFF. The CDR3 DNA is TGTGCCAGCAGCCCCGGCCCGTACAATGAGCAGTTCTTC. V and J are TRBV11-3 and TRBJ2-1, with D uncertain. The CDR3 extends over 13 amino acids. Deletions cut 5 bases from V and 4 bases from J, with 9 bases between. Per germline, CDR1 SGHNT and CDR2 YENEEA.

This chain uses TRBV5-4 with TRBJ2-1; TRBD1 agrees at 7 bases. CDR3 length: 14 amino acids. Trimming at V came to 4 bases and at J to 8 bases, leaving 9 bases not matched to a gene. Germline V gives CDR1 SGHNT, CDR2 YYREEE (reference sequence). The CDR3 coding sequence is TGTGCCAGCAGCCCGCCGACAGGGTTGGATGAGCAGTTCTTC. This gives the protein CASSPPTGLDEQFF.

V usage is TRBV7-9 and J usage is TRBJ2-7, with no clear D. The CDR3 spans 12 residues. V dropped 5 bases and J dropped 6 bases, with 11 bases sitting between them. Looked up from germline, CDR1 is SEHNR and CDR2 is FQNEAQ (reference sequence). In nucleotides, the CDR3 is TGTGCCAGCAGCCTCGAATGGCGCGAGCAGTACTTC. This codes for CASSLEWREQYF.

The V call is TRBV14, the J call TRBJ2-2, with D perhaps matching TRBD2 (6 bases). Trimming left V 0 bases short and J 5 bases short, with 25 bases between. This CDR3 comprises 20 residues. Per the germline V gene, CDR1 is SGHDN and CDR2 is FVKESK. CDR3 region: CASSQDWGGTQVGETGELFF. CDR3 nucleotide sequence: TGTGCCAGCAGCCAAGATTGGGGCGGGACGCAGGTTGGTGAAACCGGGGAGCTGTTTTTT.

The V gene is TRBV18, the J gene TRBJ1-4; possibly TRBD1 for D (5 bases). This CDR3 is 17 amino acids long. V lost 3 bases and J lost 6, with 20 bases in between. Germline V gives CDR1 KGHSH, CDR2 LQKENI. The DNA of the CDR3 is TGTGCCAGCTCACCTCCTACCCACGGGACGCCCCATGAAAAACTGTTTTTT. Translation: CASSPPTHGTPHEKLFF.

The V call is TRBV4-2, the J call TRBJ2-7, with a weak D call TRBD2 (5 bases). CDR1 is LGHNA, CDR2 YNFKEQ, per germline. The CDR3 runs to 15 residues. The V end was cut by 0 bases, the J end by 4 bases, with 13 bases between. CDR3 residues: CASSQDRQEAYEQYF. CDR3 DNA: TGTGCCAGCAGCCAAGATCGCCAGGAGGCGTACGAGCAGTACTTC.

The rearrangement links TRBV6-5 to TRBJ2-7; TRBD2 agrees at 10 bases. The CDR3 has 16 amino acids. With V trimmed by 1 base and J by 0 bases, 3 bases remained unmatched. Germline V CDR1 and CDR2: MNHEY, SVGAGI. The chain's CDR3 is CASSYLASGSSYEQYF. The CDR3 nucleotides are TGTGCCAGCAGTTACTTAGCTAGCGGGAGCTCCTACGAGCAGTACTTC.

The CDR3 DNA sequence: TGTGCCAGCAGCCGACAGGGTAATGAAAAACTGTTTTTT. It is translated as CASSRQGNEKLFF. V and J are TRBV5-6 and TRBJ1-4, with 7 bases that match TRBD1. The V segment lost 4 bases and the J segment 4 bases; nucleotides outside the gene matches: 1. The germline V gene has CDR1 SGHDT and CDR2 YYEEEE. This CDR3 has 13 amino acids.

This chain joins TRBV25-1 and TRBJ2-5; no reliable D call. Trimming took 8 bases from V and 5 from J, leaving 15 bases between them. CDR1 and CDR2 from the germline V gene are MGHDK and SYGVNS. The CDR3 spans 13 residues. In DNA, the CDR3 is TGTGCCAGCGAGTCCGGGCCCTCGGAGACCCAGTACTTC. This encodes CASESGPSETQYF.

The chain is built from TRBV6-1 and TRBJ1-4, with a weak D call TRBD1 (6 bases). Germline V lookup: CDR1 MNHNS, CDR2 SASEGT. Trimming took 1 base from V and 4 from J, leaving 10 bases between them. CDR3 length: 15 amino acids. Written as DNA, the CDR3 is TGTGCCAGCAGTGAAGTAACAGGGCTTAATGAAAAACTGTTTTTT. Its protein is CASSEVTGLNEKLFF.

CDR3 in amino acids: CASSADGSEKLFF. The CDR3 nucleotides are TGTGCCAGCAGTGCGGACGGTTCGGAAAAACTGTTTTTT. The chain carries TRBV28 and TRBJ1-4; no firm D call. Trimming removed 5 bases at V and 8 bases at J, with 12 bases between. CDR1 is MDHEN and CDR2 is SYDVKM in the germline V gene. This CDR3 is built from 13 residues.

The V and J genes are TRBV25-1 and TRBJ1-4; unclear D gene. Trimming shortened V by 3 bases and J by 3 bases, and 11 bases separated the two germline ends. CDR1 is MGHDK, CDR2 SYGVNS, per germline. The CDR3 is made up of 15 amino acids. This CDR3 is CASSELGGPNEKLFF. The DNA of the CDR3 is TGTGCCAGCAGTGAGCTTGGAGGACCTAATGAAAAACTGTTTTTT.

The chain is built from TRBV11-2 and TRBJ2-7; D unclear. V was pared by 8 bases and J by 3 bases, with 20 bases between. This CDR3 contains 15 residues. Per germline, CDR1 SGHAT and CDR2 FQNNGV. The CDR3 DNA reads as TGTGCCAGCGGCAATATAAGGTATCCGCACTACGAGCAGTACTTC. Protein product: CASGNIRYPHYEQYF.

This chain joins TRBV14 and TRBJ1-5; 12 nucleotides match TRBD1. With 4 bases clipped from V and 3 bases from J, the junction kept 4 bases outside the gene matches. The germline V gene has CDR1 SGHDN and CDR2 FVKESK. The CDR3 length is 16 residues. CDR3 sequence: CASSPGQGAPNQPQHF. The CDR3 DNA reads TGTGCCAGCAGCCCGGGACAGGGGGCGCCCAATCAGCCCCAGCATTTT.

The CDR3 here is CASSYLREGGTGELFF. CDR3 DNA sequence: TGTGCCAGCAGTTACTTGCGGGAGGGGGGCACCGGGGAGCTGTTTTTT. This chain links TRBV6-5 with TRBJ2-2; 9 positions match TRBD2. This CDR3 comprises 16 residues. From germline, CDR1 is MNHEY and CDR2 SVGAGI. V gave up 1 base and J gave up 4 bases; unmatched junction bases: 4.

The V gene is TRBV6-6, the J gene TRBJ2-3, with a tentative D call TRBD1 (6 bases). The germline V gene encodes CDR1 MNHNY and CDR2 SVGAGI (reference sequence). With 8 bases removed from V and 4 bases from J, the gap between germline ends came to 19 bases. The CDR3 loop spans 15 amino acids. The CDR3 spells CASEKQGIMADTQYF. CDR3 coding DNA: TGTGCCAGCGAGAAGCAGGGGATTATGGCAGATACGCAGTATTTT.

This clone was seen only once. The chain is built from TRBV5-8 and TRBJ2-1; unclear D gene. The CDR3 covers 12 residues. Trimming pared 0 bases from V and 6 bases from J, leaving 4 bases between. Germline V gives CDR1 SGHTS, CDR2 YDEGEE. The CDR3 DNA reads as TGTGCCAGCAGCTTGGTGCGCAATGAGCAGTTCTTC. Protein product: CASSLVRNEQFF.

The V and J genes are TRBV28 and TRBJ2-1; 11 positions match TRBD2. Trimming removed 2 bases from V and 4 bases from J; junction bases left unmatched: 7. The CDR3 is made up of 17 amino acids. Per germline, CDR1 MDHEN and CDR2 SYDVKM. CDR3 in DNA: TGTGCCAGCAGTTTAAGGCTAGCGGGAGGAAGGTACAATGAGCAGTTCTTC. Protein: CASSLRLAGGRYNEQFF.

In this sample, this clone turned up once. The chain is built from TRBV11-2 and TRBJ1-1; D is undetermined. CDR1 and CDR2 from the germline V gene are SGHAT and FQNNGV. The CDR3 has 13 amino acids. V lost 1 base and J 2 bases, leaving 5 bases between the germline ends. The chain's CDR3 is CASSLAANTEAFF. Here the CDR3 DNA reads TGTGCCAGCAGCTTAGCGGCAAACACTGAAGCTTTCTTT. The full variable domain, its missing parts supplied by reference TRBV11-2 and TRBJ1-1, is EAGVAQSPRYKIIEKRQSVAFWCNPISGHATLYWYQQILGQGPKLLIQFQNNGVVDDSQLPKDRFSAERLKGVDSTLKIQPAKLEDSAVYLCASSLAANTEAFFGQGTRLTVV.

The V gene is TRBV5-1, the J gene TRBJ2-7; the D gene is possibly TRBD1 (5 bases). Germline loops: CDR1 SGHRS, CDR2 YFSETQ. This CDR3 contains 14 residues. The ends were cut back, 3 bases at V and 1 base at J, with 11 bases in the middle. The CDR3 loop reads CASSSYRFSYEQYF. The CDR3 coding sequence is TGCGCCAGCAGCTCGTACAGGTTTTCCTACGAGCAGTACTTC. The entire variable domain, with the rest obtained from reference TRBV5-1 and TRBJ2-7, is as follows: KAGVTQTPRYLIKTRGQQVTLSCSPISGHRSVSWYQQTPGQGLQFLFEYFSETQRNKGNFPGRFSGRQFSNSRSEMNVSTLELGDSALYLCASSSYRFSYEQYFGPGTRLTVT.

The V gene is TRBV14, the J gene TRBJ1-1, with D hard to call. Germline CDR1 is SGHDN and CDR2 is FVKESK. This CDR3 region has 13 residues. V lost 0 bases to trimming and J lost 7 bases, with 9 bases between them. The DNA of the CDR3 is TGTGCCAGCAGCCAAGAACTGATTTTTGAAGCTTTCTTT. Its protein product is CASSQELIFEAFF.

The J gene is TRBJ1-3, the V gene TRBV6-1; no definite D call. From germline, CDR1 is MNHNS and CDR2 SASEGT. V lost 8 bases and J lost 0, with 11 bases in between. This CDR3 comprises 14 residues. This CDR3 reads CASQWAGSGNTIYF. The DNA for the CDR3 is TGTGCCAGCCAGTGGGCGGGCTCTGGAAACACCATATATTTT.

The chain employs TRBV19 and TRBJ2-1, with 9 bases fitting TRBD2. V trimming: 7 bases; J trimming: 3 bases; junction bases outside the gene matches: 10. CDR1 LNHDA and CDR2 SQIVND come from the germline V gene (reference sequence). The CDR3 length is 16 residues. The CDR3 region has the DNA TGTGCCAGTACCATGGGTGGCGGGAGGGTCTACAATGAGCAGTTCTTC. It yields the protein CASTMGGGRVYNEQFF.